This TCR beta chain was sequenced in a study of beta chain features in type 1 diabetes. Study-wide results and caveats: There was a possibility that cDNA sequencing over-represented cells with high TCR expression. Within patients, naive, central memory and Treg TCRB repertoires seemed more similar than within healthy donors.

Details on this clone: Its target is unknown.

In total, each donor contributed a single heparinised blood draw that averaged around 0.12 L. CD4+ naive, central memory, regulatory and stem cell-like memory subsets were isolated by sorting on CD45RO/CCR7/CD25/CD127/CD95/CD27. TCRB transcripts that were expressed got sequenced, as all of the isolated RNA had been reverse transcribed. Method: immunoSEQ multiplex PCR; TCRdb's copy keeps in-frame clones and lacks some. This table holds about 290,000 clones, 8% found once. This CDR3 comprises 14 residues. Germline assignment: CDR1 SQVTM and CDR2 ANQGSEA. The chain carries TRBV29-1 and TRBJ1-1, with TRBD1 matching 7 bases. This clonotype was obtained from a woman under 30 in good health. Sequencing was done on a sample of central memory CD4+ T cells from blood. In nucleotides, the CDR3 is TGCACCTATCCGGGACAGCGCTTGAACACTGAAGCTTTCTTT. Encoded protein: CTYPGQRLNTEAFF.